These 2 T cell receptor beta chains came from one sample sequenced in a study of shared clonotypes between healthy human individuals. Assay used: immunoSEQ multiplex PCR; TCRdb lists only in-frame clones, some missing. The table has approximately 2,000,000 clones, about nine tenths seen once. The sequencing sample was made of naive CD4+ T cells from PBMCs. Subset noted: CD45RA+ positively selected. The receptors were gathered from a man aged 18 to 29 in good health. Some clones in this sample may be carry-over from other donors' samples.

This chain links TRBV4-2 with TRBJ2-4, with D possibly TRBD2 on 6 matching bases. This CDR3 contains 18 residues. Germline V gene sequence: CDR1 LGHNA, CDR2 YNFKEQ. Trimming pared 0 bases from V and 4 bases from J, leaving 19 bases between. The CDR3 sequence: CASSQDISSGPNKNIQYF. In DNA form, the CDR3 reads TGTGCCAGCAGCCAAGATATATCCAGCGGGCCTAATAAAAACATTCAGTACTTC.

This clone is a singleton in its sample. The chain links TRBV6-5 to TRBJ2-7, with D possibly TRBD1 on 5 matching bases. V lost 7 bases to trimming and J lost 6 bases, with 19 bases between them. Germline CDR1 and CDR2: MNHEY and SVGAGI. This CDR3 has 14 residues. This CDR3 reads CASTQQGSVVEQYF. The DNA for the CDR3 is TGTGCCAGCACCCAGCAGGGTTCGGTGGTCGAGCAGTACTTC.